This TCR beta chain was identified during a study of cytomegalovirus exposure and HLA in healthy donors. To note about this clone: What it recognizes is unknown.

Study-wide findings and caveats: With later analysis, a missense DCLRE1C variant became linked to TCR beta V- and J-gene trimming. Cytomegalovirus-associated status was assigned to approximately 160 TCR beta chains.

From germline, CDR1 is MNHNY and CDR2 SVGAGI (reference sequence). V was pared by 0 bases and J by 4 bases, with 9 bases between. The CDR3 length is 15 residues. PCR used 60 Vbeta primers and 13 Jbeta primers. Here immunoSEQ multiplex PCR was the method, and the copy in TCRdb shows in-frame clones only, minus some. Recorded for this sample: over 75,000 clones. The sequence derives from a man in his fifties or sixties in good health and CMV-seronegative. The chain is built from TRBV6-6 and TRBJ2-2, with D possibly being TRBD2 (5 bases). The sequencing sample was made of PBMCs. In nucleotides, the CDR3 is TGTGCCAGCAGTTACTCGTCGGGGTTCACCGGGGAGCTGTTTTTT. Amino acids: CASSYSSGFTGELFF.